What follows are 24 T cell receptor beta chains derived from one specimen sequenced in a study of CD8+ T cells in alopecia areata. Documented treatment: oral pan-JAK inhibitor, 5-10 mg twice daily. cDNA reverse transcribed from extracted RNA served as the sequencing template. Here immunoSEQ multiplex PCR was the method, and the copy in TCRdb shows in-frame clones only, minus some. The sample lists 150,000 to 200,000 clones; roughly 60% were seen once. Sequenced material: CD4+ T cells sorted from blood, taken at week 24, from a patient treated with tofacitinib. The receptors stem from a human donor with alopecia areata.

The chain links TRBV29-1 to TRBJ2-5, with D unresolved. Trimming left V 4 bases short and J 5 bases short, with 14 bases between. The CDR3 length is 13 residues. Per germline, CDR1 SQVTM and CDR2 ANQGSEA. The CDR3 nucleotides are TGCAGCGTTGGGGGTTTCTTGGAGGAGACCCAGTACTTC. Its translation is CSVGGFLEETQYF.

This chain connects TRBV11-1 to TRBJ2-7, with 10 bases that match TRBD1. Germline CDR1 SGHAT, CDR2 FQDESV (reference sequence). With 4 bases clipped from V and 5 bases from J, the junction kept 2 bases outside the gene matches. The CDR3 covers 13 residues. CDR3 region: CASSSDRGHEQYF. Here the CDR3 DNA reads TGTGCCAGCAGCTCCGACAGGGGGCACGAGCAGTACTTC. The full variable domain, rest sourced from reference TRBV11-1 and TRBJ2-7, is EAEVAQSPRYKITEKSQAVAFWCDPISGHATLYWYRQILGQGPELLVQFQDESVVDDSQLPKDRFSAERLKGVDSTLKIQPAELGDSAMYLCASSSDRGHEQYFGPGTRLTVT.

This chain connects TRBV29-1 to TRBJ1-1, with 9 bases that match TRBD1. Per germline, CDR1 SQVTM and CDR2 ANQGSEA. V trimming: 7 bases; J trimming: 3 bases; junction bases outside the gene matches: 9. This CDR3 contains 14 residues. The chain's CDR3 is CSALRDRDYTEAFF. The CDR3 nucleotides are TGCAGCGCTCTCCGGGACAGGGATTACACTGAAGCTTTCTTT.

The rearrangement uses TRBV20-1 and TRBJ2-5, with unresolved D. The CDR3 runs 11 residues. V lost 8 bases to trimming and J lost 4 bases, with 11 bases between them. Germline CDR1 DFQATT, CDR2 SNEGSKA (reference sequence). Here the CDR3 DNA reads TGCAGTCCCAGGAGATTAGAGACCCAGTACTTC. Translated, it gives CSPRRLETQYF.

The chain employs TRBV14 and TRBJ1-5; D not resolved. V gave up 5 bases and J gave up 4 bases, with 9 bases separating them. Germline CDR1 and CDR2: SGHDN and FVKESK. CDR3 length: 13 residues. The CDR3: CASSDNSNQPQHF. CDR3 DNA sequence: TGTGCCAGCAGCGATAACTCGAATCAGCCCCAGCATTTT.

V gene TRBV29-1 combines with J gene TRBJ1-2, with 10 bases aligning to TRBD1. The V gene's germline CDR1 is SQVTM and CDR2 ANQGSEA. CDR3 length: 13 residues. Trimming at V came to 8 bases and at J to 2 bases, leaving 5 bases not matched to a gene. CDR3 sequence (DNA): TGCAGCATGACAGGGGGCGCAAACTATGGCTACACCTTC. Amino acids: CSMTGGANYGYTF.

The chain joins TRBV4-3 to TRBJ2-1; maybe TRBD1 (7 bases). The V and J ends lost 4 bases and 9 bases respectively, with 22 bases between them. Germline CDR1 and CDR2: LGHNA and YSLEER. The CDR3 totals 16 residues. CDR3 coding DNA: TGCGCCAGCAGCCCCCCGAATCAGGGGGGCAAGGGTGAGCAGTTCTTC. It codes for CASSPPNQGGKGEQFF.

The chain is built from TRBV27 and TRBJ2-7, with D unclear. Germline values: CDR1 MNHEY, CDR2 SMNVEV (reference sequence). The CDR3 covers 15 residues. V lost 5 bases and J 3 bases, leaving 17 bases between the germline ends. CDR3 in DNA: TGTGCCAGCAGTCCGATAGATATTATTAACTACGAGCAGTACTTC. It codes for CASSPIDIINYEQYF.

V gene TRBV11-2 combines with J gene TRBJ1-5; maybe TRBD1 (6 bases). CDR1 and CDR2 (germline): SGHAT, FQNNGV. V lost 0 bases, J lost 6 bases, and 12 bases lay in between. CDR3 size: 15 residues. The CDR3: CASSLDQVTGQPQHF. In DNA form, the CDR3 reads TGTGCCAGCAGCTTAGATCAGGTGACAGGTCAGCCCCAGCATTTT.

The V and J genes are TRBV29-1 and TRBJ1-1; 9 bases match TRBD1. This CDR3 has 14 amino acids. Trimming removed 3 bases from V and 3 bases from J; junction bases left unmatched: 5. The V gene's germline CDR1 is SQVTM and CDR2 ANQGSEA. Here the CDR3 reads CSVDGTGMYTEAFF. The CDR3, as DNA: TGCAGCGTTGATGGGACAGGGATGTACACTGAAGCTTTCTTT.

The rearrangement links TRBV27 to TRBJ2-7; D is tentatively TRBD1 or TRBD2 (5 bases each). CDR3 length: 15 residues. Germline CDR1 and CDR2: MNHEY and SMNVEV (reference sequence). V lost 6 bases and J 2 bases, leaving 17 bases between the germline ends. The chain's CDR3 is CASRRSRGQTYEQYF. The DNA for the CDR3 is TGTGCCAGCAGGAGATCACGGGGCCAAACCTACGAGCAGTACTTC.

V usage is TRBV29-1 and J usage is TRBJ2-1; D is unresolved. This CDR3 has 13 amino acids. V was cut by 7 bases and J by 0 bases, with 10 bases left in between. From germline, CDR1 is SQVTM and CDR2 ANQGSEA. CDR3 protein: CSGERSSYNEQFF. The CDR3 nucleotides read TGCAGCGGCGAACGTAGCTCCTACAATGAGCAGTTCTTC.

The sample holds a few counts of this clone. The CDR3 reads CASSSPGAQETQYF. CDR3 DNA sequence: TGTGCCAGCAGCTCCCCGGGGGCCCAAGAGACCCAGTACTTC. The gene calls are TRBV11-3 and TRBJ2-5; D is possibly TRBD1 or TRBD2 (6 bases each). The germline V gene encodes CDR1 SGHNT and CDR2 YENEEA. Trimming pared 4 bases from V and 1 base from J, leaving 10 bases between. The CDR3 has 14 residues.

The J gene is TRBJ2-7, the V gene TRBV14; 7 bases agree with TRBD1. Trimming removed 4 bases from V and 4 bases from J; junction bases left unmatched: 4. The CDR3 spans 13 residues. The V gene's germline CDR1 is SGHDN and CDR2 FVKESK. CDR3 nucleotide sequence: TGTGCCAGCAGCCCCCGACAGGGATACGAGCAGTACTTC. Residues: CASSPRQGYEQYF. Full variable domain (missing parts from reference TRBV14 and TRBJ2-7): EAGVTQFPSHSVIEKGQTVTLRCDPISGHDNLYWYRRVMGKEIKFLLHFVKESKQDESGMPNNRFLAERTGGTYSTLKVQPAELEDSGVYFCASSPRQGYEQYFGPGTRLTVT.

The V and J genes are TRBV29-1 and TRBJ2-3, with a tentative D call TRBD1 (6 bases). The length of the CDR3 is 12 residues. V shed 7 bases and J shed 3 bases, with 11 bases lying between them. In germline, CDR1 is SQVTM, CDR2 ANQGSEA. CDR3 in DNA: TGCAGCGAAAGGACAGTAACAGATACGCAGTATTTT. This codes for CSERTVTDTQYF.

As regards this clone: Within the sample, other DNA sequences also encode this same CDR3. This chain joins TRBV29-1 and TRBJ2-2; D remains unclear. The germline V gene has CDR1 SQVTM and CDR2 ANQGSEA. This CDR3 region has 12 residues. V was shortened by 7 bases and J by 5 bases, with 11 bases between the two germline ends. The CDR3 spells CSAGLGTGELFF. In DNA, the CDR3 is TGCAGCGCTGGGCTGGGGACCGGGGAGCTGTTTTTT.

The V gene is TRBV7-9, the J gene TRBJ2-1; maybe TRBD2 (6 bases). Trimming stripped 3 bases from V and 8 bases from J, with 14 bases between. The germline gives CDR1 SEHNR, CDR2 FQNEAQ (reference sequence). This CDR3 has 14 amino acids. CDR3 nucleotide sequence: TGTGCCAGCAGCTTTGGGGGGTCGGTTTATGAGCAGTTCTTC. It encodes CASSFGGSVYEQFF. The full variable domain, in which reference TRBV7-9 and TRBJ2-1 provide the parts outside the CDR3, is DTGVSQNPRHKITKRGQNVTFRCDPISEHNRLYWYRQTLGQGPEFLTYFQNEAQLEKSRLLSDRFSAERPKGSFSTLEIQRTEQGDSAMYLCASSFGGSVYEQFFGPGTRLTVL.

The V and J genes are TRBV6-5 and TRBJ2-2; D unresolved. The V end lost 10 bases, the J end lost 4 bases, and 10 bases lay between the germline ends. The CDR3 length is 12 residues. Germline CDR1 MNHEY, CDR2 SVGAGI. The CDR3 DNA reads TGTGCCACACTCTCTGGCACCGGGGAGCTGTTTTTT. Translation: CATLSGTGELFF.

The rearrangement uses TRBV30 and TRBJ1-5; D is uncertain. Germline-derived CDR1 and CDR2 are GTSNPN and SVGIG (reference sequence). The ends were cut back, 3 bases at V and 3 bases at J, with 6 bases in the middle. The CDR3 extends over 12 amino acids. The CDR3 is CAWSTDNQPQHF. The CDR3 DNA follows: TGTGCCTGGAGCACCGACAATCAGCCCCAGCATTTT.

The CDR3 loop is CAWISVYGYTF. Written as DNA, the CDR3 is TGTGCCTGGATCTCAGTCTATGGCTACACCTTC. This rearrangement joins TRBV30 to TRBJ1-2; no firm D call. The CDR3 contains 11 residues. The germline CDR1 and CDR2 sequences are GTSNPN and SVGIG (reference sequence). V was clipped by 4 bases and J by 4 bases, with 7 bases between them.

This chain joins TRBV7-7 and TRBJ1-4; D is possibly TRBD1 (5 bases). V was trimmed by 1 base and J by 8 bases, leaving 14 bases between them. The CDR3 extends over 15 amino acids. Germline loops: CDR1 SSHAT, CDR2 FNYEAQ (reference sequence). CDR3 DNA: TGTGCCAGCAGCTTAGGGGCAGGGTCTTTCGAAAAACTGTTTTTT. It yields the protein CASSLGAGSFEKLFF.

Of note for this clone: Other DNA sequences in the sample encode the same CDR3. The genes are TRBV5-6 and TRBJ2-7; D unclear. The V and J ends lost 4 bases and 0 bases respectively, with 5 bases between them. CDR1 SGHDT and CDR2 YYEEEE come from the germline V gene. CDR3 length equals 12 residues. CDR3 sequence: CASSLSSYEQYF. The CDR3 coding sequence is TGTGCCAGCAGCCTCAGCTCCTACGAGCAGTACTTC.

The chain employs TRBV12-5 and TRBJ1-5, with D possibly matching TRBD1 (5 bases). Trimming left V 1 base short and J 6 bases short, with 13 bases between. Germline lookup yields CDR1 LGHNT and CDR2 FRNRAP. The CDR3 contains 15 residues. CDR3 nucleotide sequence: TGTGCTAGTGGTTTGGGATCCCCAGGGATTCAGCCCCAGCATTTT. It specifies CASGLGSPGIQPQHF. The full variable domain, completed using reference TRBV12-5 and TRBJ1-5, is DARVTQTPRHKVTEMGQEVTMRCQPILGHNTVFWYRQTMMQGLELLAYFRNRAPLDDSGMPKDRFSAEMPDATLATLKIQPSEPRDSAVYFCASGLGSPGIQPQHFGDGTRLSIL.

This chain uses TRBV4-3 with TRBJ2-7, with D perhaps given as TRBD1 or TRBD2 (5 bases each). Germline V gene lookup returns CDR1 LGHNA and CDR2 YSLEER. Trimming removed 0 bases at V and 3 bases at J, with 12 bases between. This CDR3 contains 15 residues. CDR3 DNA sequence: TGCGCCAGCAGCCAAGATGTGGGGACCTTCTACGAGCAGTACTTC. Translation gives CASSQDVGTFYEQYF.